A single sample gave rise to the 9 T cell receptor beta chains below, sequenced in a study of beta chain features in type 1 diabetes. Expressed TCRB transcripts were sequenced after all isolated RNA was converted to cDNA. The protocol was immunoSEQ multiplex PCR, while the TCRdb copy is restricted to in-frame clones and leaves out a portion. The data show fewer than 150,000 clones, 6.9% seen once. Sequencing was carried out using central memory CD4+ T cells from blood. The receptors derive from a young woman in good health.

V usage is TRBV9 and J usage is TRBJ2-1; TRBD2 might be the D (5 bases). V lost 0 bases to trimming and J lost 10 bases, with 17 bases between them. Per the germline V gene, CDR1 is SGDLS and CDR2 is YYNGEE. The CDR3 is made up of 15 amino acids. The CDR3 DNA reads TGTGCCAGCAGCGTAGAGGTGCGGGCAATGAAGGAGCAGTTCTTC. Its protein product is CASSVEVRAMKEQFF. Full variable domain (remainder filled in from reference TRBV9 and TRBJ2-1): DSGVTQTPKHLITATGQRVTLRCSPRSGDLSVYWYQQSLDQGLQFLIQYYNGEERAKGNILERFSAQQFPDLHSELNLSSLELGDSALYFCASSVEVRAMKEQFFGPGTRLTVL.

This clone was counted between two and nine times. The CDR3 is CASSEQGFSGNTIYF. CDR3 nucleotides: TGTGCCAGCAGCGAACAGGGCTTCTCTGGAAACACCATATATTTT. The chain has TRBV7-9 and TRBJ1-3, with D maybe TRBD1 (6 bases). The germline CDR1 and CDR2 sequences are SEHNR and FQNEAQ (reference sequence). Trimming took off 5 bases at V and 0 bases at J, with 11 bases between the two ends. This CDR3 contains 15 residues.

About this clone: This specimen includes other DNA sequences encoding the same CDR3. V is TRBV6-1 and J is TRBJ2-1; 11 nucleotides agree with TRBD1. This CDR3 region has 15 residues. V dropped 6 bases and J dropped 4; count of bases not matched to a gene: 5. Germline V CDR1 and CDR2: MNHNS, SASEGT. DNA of the CDR3: TGTGCCAGCAGCCCCGGGACAGGGGGGTACAATGAGCAGTTCTTC. Protein product: CASSPGTGGYNEQFF.

The chain uses TRBV4-2 and TRBJ1-2, with unresolved D. The CDR3 has 16 residues. Looked up from germline, CDR1 is LGHNA and CDR2 is YNFKEQ. V gave up 1 base and J gave up 4 bases, with 16 bases separating them. This CDR3 is CASSQAGTSTPYGYTF. CDR3 nucleotides: TGTGCCAGCAGCCAAGCGGGAACATCCACCCCCTATGGCTACACCTTC.

This chain joins TRBV5-1 and TRBJ2-3, with 8 bases that match TRBD2. This CDR3 is built from 16 residues. The junction had 8 bases not matched to a gene; V was cut back by 4 bases and J by 1 base. Germline V gene sequence: CDR1 SGHRS, CDR2 YFSETQ. CDR3 protein: CASSPDGGAGTDTQYF. The CDR3 DNA sequence: TGCGCCAGCAGCCCGGACGGGGGGGCTGGCACAGATACGCAGTATTTT.

This clone was seen only a few times. V and J are TRBV28 and TRBJ1-5, with no clear D. The CDR3 runs to 16 residues. Per the germline V gene, CDR1 is MDHEN and CDR2 is SYDVKM. V was pared by 2 bases and J by 0 bases, with 11 bases between. CDR3 region: CASSLRADYSNQPQHF. CDR3 DNA: TGTGCCAGCAGTTTAAGGGCCGACTATAGCAATCAGCCCCAGCATTTT.

This clone was seen ten or more times. V usage is TRBV5-4 and J usage is TRBJ2-1; possibly TRBD2 for D (5 bases). Trimming took off 3 bases at V and 3 bases at J, with 16 bases between the two ends. The CDR3 contains 16 residues. CDR1 and CDR2 from the germline V gene are SGHNT and YYREEE (reference sequence). CDR3 amino acids: CASSSISGRLYNEQFF. In DNA form, the CDR3 reads TGTGCCAGCAGCTCGATCAGCGGTCGCCTCTACAATGAGCAGTTCTTC.

This clone was observed a handful of times. This rearrangement joins TRBV11-3 to TRBJ2-7; 7 bases are a match to TRBD1. The germline gives CDR1 SGHNT, CDR2 YENEEA. This CDR3 has 16 amino acids. Unmatched junction bases numbered 9, after V lost 1 base and J lost 3 bases. CDR3 amino acids: CASSLGGGQESYEQYF. For the CDR3, the DNA is TGTGCCAGCAGCTTAGGAGGTGGACAGGAAAGCTACGAGCAGTACTTC.

This clone has a handful of counts. The rearrangement links TRBV5-1 to TRBJ1-1; D gene unclear. Germline V gives CDR1 SGHRS, CDR2 YFSETQ. The CDR3 covers 14 residues. Trimming cost V 1 base and J 7 bases, with 14 bases left between them. DNA for the CDR3: TGCGCCAGCAGCTTGAAGGCGGGTAATATTGAAGCTTTCTTT. Its protein is CASSLKAGNIEAFF.